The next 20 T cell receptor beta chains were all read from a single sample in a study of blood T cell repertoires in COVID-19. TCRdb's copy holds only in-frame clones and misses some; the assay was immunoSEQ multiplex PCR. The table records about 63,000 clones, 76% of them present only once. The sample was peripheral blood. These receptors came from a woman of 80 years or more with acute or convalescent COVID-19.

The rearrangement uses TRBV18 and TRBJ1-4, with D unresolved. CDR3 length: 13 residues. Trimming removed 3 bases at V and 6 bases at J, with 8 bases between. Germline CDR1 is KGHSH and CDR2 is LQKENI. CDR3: CASSPRLDEKLFF. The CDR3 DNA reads TGTGCCAGCTCACCTCGCTTAGATGAAAAACTGTTTTTT. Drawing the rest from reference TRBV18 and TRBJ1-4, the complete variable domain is NAGVMQNPRHLVRRRGQEARLRCSPMKGHSHVYWYRQLPEEGLKFMVYLQKENIIDESGMPKERFSAEFPKEGPSILRIQQVVRGDSAAYFCASSPRLDEKLFFGSGTQLSVL.

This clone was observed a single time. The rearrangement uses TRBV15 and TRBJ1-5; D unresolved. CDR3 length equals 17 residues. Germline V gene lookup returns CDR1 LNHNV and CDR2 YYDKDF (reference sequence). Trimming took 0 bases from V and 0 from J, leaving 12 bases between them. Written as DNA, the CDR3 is TGTGCCACCAGCAGAGATCTTGCAGGCAGTAGCAATCAGCCCCAGCATTTT. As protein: CATSRDLAGSSNQPQHF.

CDR3 DNA sequence: TGTGCCAGCAGCCAAACAGGCGGCTACACCTTC. It specifies CASSQTGGYTF. The gene calls are TRBV7-9 and TRBJ1-2, with D perhaps TRBD1 (5 bases). V was shortened by 5 bases and J by 8 bases, with 9 bases between the two germline ends. Germline CDR1 reads SEHNR; CDR2 reads FQNEAQ (reference sequence). CDR3 length: 11 amino acids.

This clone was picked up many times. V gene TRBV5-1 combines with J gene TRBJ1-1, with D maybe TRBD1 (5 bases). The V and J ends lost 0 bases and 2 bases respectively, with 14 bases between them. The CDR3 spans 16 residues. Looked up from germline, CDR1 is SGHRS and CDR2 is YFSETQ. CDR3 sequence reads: CASSLDQDRQNTEAFF. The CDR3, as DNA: TGCGCCAGCAGCTTGGATCAAGACAGACAAAACACTGAAGCTTTCTTT.

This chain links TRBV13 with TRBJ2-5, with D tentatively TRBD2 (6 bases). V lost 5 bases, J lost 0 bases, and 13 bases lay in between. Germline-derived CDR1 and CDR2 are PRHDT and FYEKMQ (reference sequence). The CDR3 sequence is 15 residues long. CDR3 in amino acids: CASSRRLANQETQYF. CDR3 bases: TGTGCCAGCAGCCGCCGTCTAGCGAACCAAGAGACCCAGTACTTC.

CDR3 coding DNA: TGTGCCAGCAGCTTAGCGCCATCGAGGGCTGAAGCTTTCTTT. Encoded protein: CASSLAPSRAEAFF. The genes are TRBV7-6 and TRBJ1-1; unclear D gene. The CDR3 sequence is 14 residues long. V gave up 0 bases and J gave up 6 bases, with 11 bases separating them. Germline CDR1 is SGHVS and CDR2 is FNYEAQ. Full variable domain (missing parts from reference TRBV7-6 and TRBJ1-1): GAGVSQSPRYKVTKRGQDVALRCDPISGHVSLYWYRQALGQGPEFLTYFNYEAQQDKSGLPNDRFSAERPEGSISTLTIQRTEQRDSAMYRCASSLAPSRAEAFFGQGTRLTVV.

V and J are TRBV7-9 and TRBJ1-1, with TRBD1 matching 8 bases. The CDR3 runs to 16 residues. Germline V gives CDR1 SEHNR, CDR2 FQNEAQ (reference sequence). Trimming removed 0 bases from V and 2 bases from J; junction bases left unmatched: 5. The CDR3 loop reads CASSLAYGTGNTEAFF. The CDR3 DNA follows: TGTGCCAGCAGCTTAGCTTATGGGACAGGTAACACTGAAGCTTTCTTT.

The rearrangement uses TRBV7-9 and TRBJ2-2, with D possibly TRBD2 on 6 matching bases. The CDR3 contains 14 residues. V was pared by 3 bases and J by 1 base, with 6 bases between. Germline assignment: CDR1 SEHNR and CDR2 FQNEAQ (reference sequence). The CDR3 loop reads CASSFGGNTGELFF. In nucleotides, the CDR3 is TGTGCCAGCAGCTTCGGGGGGAACACCGGGGAGCTGTTTTTT.

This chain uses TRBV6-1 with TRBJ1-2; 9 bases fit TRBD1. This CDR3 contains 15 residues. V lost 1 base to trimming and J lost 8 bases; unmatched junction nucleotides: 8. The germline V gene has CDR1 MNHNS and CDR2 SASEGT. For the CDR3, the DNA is TGTGCCAGCAGTGAAGATGGGACAGGGAGCTACGGCTACACCTTC. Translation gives CASSEDGTGSYGYTF.

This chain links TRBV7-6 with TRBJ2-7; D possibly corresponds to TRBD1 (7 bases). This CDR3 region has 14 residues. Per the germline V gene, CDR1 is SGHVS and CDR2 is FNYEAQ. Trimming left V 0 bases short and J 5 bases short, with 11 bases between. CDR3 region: CASSLAEGAHEQYF. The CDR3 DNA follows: TGTGCCAGCAGCTTAGCGGAGGGGGCCCACGAGCAGTACTTC.

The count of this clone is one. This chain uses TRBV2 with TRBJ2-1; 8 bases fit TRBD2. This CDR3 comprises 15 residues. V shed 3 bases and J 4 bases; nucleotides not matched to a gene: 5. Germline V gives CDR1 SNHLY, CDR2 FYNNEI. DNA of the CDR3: TGTGCCAGCAGTGAGTTTAGCGGGATGTACAATGAGCAGTTCTTC. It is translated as CASSEFSGMYNEQFF.

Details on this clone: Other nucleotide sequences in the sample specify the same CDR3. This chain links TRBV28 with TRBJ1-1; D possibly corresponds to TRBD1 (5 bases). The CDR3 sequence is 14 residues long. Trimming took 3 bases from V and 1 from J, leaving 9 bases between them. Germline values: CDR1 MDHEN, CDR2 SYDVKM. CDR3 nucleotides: TGTGCCAGCAGTTTTAGGGGTGAGAACACTGAAGCTTTCTTT. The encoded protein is CASSFRGENTEAFF. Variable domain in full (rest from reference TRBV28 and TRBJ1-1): DVKVTQSSRYLVKRTGEKVFLECVQDMDHENMFWYRQDPGLGLRLIYFSYDVKMKEKGDIPEGYSVSREKKERFSLILESASTNQTSMYLCASSFRGENTEAFFGQGTRLTVV.

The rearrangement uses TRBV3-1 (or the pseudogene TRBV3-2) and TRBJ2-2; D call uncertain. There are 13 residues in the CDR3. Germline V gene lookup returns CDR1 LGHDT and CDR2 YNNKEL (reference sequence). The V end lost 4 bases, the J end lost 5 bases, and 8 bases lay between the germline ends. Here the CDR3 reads CASSRSVTGELFF. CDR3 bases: TGTGCCAGCAGCCGCTCGGTTACCGGGGAGCTGTTTTTT.

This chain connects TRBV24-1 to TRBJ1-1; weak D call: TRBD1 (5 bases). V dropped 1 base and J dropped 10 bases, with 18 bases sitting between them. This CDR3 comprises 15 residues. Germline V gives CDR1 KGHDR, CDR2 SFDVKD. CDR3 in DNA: TGTGCCACCAGTGATTTCTGGATGGGGCGGGGCGGAGCTTTCTTT. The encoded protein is CATSDFWMGRGGAFF.

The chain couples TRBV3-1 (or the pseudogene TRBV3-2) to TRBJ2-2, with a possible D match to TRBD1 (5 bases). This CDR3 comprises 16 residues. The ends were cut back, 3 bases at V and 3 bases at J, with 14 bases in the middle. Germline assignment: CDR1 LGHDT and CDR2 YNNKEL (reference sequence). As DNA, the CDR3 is TGTGCCAGCAGCCATTCCCCGGTAGGGGACACCGGGGAGCTGTTTTTT. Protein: CASSHSPVGDTGELFF.

CDR3 sequence (DNA): TGTGCCAGCAGCCGGGACTGGGAGCTGGCCAAAAACATTCAGTACTTC. Amino acids: CASSRDWELAKNIQYF. The chain combines TRBV3-1 (or the pseudogene TRBV3-2) with TRBJ2-4; D is perhaps TRBD2 (6 bases). The CDR3 has 16 residues. Germline-derived CDR1 and CDR2 are LGHDT and YNNKEL (reference sequence). The germline V and J ends were trimmed by 4 bases and 1 base, with 14 bases remaining between them.

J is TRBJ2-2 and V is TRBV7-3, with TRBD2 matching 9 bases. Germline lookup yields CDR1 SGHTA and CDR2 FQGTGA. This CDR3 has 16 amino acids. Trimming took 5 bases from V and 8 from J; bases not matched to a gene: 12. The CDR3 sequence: CASSAQAGGAGGELFF. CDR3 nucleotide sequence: TGTGCCAGCAGCGCCCAAGCGGGAGGAGCAGGGGGGGAGCTGTTTTTT.

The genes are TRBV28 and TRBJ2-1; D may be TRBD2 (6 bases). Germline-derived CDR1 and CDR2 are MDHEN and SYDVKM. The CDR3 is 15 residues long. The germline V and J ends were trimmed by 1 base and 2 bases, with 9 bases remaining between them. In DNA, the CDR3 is TGTGCCAGCAGTTTATTGGGAGGAACCTACAATGAGCAGTTCTTC. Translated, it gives CASSLLGGTYNEQFF.

The CDR3 region has the DNA TGTGCCAGCAGTTACTCGATGGTTGGACAGACATCCTACGAGCAGTACTTC. It codes for CASSYSMVGQTSYEQYF. J is TRBJ2-7 and V is TRBV6-2 or TRBV6-3, with D maybe TRBD1 (6 bases). Trimming took 0 bases from V and 1 from J, leaving 16 bases between them. Germline CDR1 and CDR2: MNHEY and SVGEGT. The CDR3 sequence is 17 residues long.

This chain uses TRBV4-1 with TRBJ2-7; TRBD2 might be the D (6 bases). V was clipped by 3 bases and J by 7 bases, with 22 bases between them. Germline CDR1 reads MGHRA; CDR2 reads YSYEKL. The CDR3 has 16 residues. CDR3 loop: CASSQRAGRPLKEQYF. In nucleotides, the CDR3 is TGCGCCAGCAGCCAGCGGGCCGGGAGACCTCTAAAGGAGCAGTACTTC.